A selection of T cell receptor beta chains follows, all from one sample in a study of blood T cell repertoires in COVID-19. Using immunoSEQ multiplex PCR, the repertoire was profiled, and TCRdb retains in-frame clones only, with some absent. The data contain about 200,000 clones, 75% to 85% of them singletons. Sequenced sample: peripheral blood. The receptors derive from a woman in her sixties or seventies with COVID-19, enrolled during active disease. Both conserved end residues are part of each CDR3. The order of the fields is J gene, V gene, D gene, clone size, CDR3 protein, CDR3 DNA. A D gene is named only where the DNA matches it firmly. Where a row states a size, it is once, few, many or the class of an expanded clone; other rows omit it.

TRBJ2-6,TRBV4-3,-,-,CASSQGHPVSGANVLTF,TGCGCCAGCAGCCAGGGACACCCGGTCTCTGGGGCCAACGTCCTGACTTTC
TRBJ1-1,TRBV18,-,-,CASSPEGHLNTEAFF,TGTGCCAGCTCACCTGAGGGACACCTGAACACTGAAGCTTTCTTT
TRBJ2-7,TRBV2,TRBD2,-,CASAELAGVDEQYF,TGTGCCAGCGCGGAACTAGCGGGAGTTGACGAGCAGTACTTC
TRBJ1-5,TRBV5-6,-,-,CASSRRTERPEPQHF,TGTGCCAGCAGCAGGAGGACAGAGAGACCGGAGCCCCAGCATTTT
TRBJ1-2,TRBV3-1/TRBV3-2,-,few,CASSQDGPGNYGYTF,TGTGCCAGCAGCCAAGATGGGCCAGGGAACTATGGCTACACCTTC
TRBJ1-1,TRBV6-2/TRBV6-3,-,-,CASSRDGRAGTEAFF,TGTGCCAGCAGCAGAGATGGCAGGGCCGGAACTGAAGCTTTCTTT
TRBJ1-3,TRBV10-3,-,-,CAISDWGRTFSGNTIYF,TGTGCCATCAGTGATTGGGGCAGAACGTTCTCTGGAAACACCATATATTTT
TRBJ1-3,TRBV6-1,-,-,CASTQKGVYGNTIYF,TGTGCCAGCACCCAAAAAGGGGTGTACGGAAACACCATATATTTT
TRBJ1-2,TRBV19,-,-,CASSTGREGNGYTF,TGTGCCAGTAGTACGGGCAGGGAAGGGAATGGCTACACCTTC
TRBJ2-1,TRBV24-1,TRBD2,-,CATSDAGLAVKNEQFF,TGTGCCACCAGTGATGCGGGACTAGCGGTGAAAAATGAGCAGTTCTTC
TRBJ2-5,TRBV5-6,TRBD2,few,CASSLGASGRGVTQYF,TGTGCCAGCAGCCTGGGGGCTAGCGGGAGAGGGGTCACCCAGTACTTC
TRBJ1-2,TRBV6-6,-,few,CASTINPGGFYGYTF,TGTGCCAGCACCATAAACCCCGGCGGATTCTATGGCTACACCTTC
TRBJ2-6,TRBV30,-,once,CAWSGVRGSGANVLTF,TGTGCCTGGAGCGGGGTCAGGGGTTCTGGGGCCAACGTCCTGACTTTC
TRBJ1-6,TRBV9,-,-,CASSVEGGGASSYNSPLHF,TGTGCCAGCAGCGTAGAGGGAGGGGGAGCCAGCTCCTATAATTCACCCCTCCACTTT
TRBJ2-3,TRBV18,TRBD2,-,CASSPISSGRASDTQYF,TGTGCCAGCTCACCGATATCTAGCGGGAGGGCCTCTGATACGCAGTATTTT
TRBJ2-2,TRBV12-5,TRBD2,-,CASGWTSGTNTGELFF,TGTGCTAGTGGTTGGACTAGCGGGACGAACACCGGGGAGCTGTTTTTT
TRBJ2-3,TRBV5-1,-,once,CASSSYTGTPATDTQYF,TGCGCCAGCAGCTCTTACACCGGGACACCGGCTACAGATACGCAGTATTTT
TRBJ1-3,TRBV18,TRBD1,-,CASSPGDRPGGNTIYF,TGTGCCAGCTCACCAGGGGACAGGCCTGGCGGAAACACCATATATTTT
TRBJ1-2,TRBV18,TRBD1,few,CASSPRDSPKDGYTF,TGTGCCAGCTCACCAAGGGACAGCCCCAAGGATGGCTACACCTTC
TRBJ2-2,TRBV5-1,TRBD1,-,CASSGQGPTGELFF,TGCGCCAGCAGCGGACAGGGGCCGACCGGGGAGCTGTTTTTT
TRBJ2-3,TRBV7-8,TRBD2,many,CASSYRAGATADTQYF,TGTGCCAGCAGCTACCGGGCGGGAGCTACGGCAGATACGCAGTATTTT
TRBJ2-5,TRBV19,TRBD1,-,CASSYDREETQYF,TGTGCCAGTAGTTACGACAGGGAAGAGACCCAGTACTTC
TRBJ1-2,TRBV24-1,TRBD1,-,CATSDPGTGGWKGYTF,TGTGCCACCAGTGACCCCGGGACAGGGGGCTGGAAGGGCTACACCTTC
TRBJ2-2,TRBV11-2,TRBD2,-,CASSLAASGRAGDTGELFF,TGTGCCAGCAGCTTAGCCGCTAGCGGGAGGGCCGGGGACACCGGGGAGCTGTTTTTT
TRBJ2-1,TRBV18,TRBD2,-,CASSPQTSGSYNEQFF,TGTGCCAGCTCACCTCAAACTAGCGGCTCCTACAATGAGCAGTTCTTC
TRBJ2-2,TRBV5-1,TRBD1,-,CARGRTGGTGELFF,TGCGCCCGGGGAAGGACAGGGGGCACCGGGGAGCTGTTTTTT
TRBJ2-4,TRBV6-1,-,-,CASSEVLTQIAKNIQYF,TGTGCCAGCAGTGAAGTCCTAACGCAAATAGCCAAAAACATTCAGTACTTC
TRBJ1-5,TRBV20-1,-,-,CSASIPGLRAVGNQPQHF,TGCAGTGCTAGTATTCCCGGGCTCAGGGCGGTAGGCAATCAGCCCCAGCATTTT
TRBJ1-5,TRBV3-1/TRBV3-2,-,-,CASSQGSRLSNQPQHF,TGTGCCAGCAGCCAAGGGTCCAGGCTTAGCAATCAGCCCCAGCATTTT
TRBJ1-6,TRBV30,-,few,CAWSAQGLSSPLHF,TGTGCCTGGAGTGCCCAGGGGTTGAGTTCACCCCTCCACTTT
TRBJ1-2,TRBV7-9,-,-,CASSPGAGNYGYTF,TGTGCCAGCAGCCCAGGCGCAGGGAACTATGGCTACACCTTC
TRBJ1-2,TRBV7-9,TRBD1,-,CASSLALGQGGGYTF,TGTGCCAGCAGCTTAGCTTTGGGACAGGGAGGTGGCTACACCTTC
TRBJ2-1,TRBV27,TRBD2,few,CASSFESGRATNEQFF,TGTGCCAGCAGTTTCGAGAGCGGGAGGGCCACGAATGAGCAGTTCTTC
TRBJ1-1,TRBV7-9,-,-,CASSLIGREAFF,TGTGCCAGCAGCTTGATCGGGAGGGAAGCTTTCTTT
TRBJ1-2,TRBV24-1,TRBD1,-,CATSDHSRDREITF,TGTGCCACCAGTGACCACTCACGGGACAGGGAAATTACCTTC
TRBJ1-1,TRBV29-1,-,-,CSVGGGRNTEAFF,TGCAGCGTTGGTGGGGGGAGGAACACTGAAGCTTTCTTT
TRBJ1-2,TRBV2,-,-,CASSDGREGYGYTF,TGTGCCAGCAGTGACGGCAGGGAGGGGTATGGCTACACCTTC
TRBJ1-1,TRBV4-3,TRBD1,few,CASSQAAGTANTEAFF,TGCGCCAGCAGCCAAGCCGCCGGGACAGCGAACACTGAAGCTTTCTTT
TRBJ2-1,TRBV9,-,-,CASSVVGFSYNEQFF,TGTGCCAGCAGCGTAGTGGGCTTCTCCTACAATGAGCAGTTCTTC
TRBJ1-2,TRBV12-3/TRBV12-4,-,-,CASSPGVGYTF,TGTGCCAGCAGTCCAGGGGTTGGCTACACCTTC
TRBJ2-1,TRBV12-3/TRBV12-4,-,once,CASSPIINEQFF,TGTGCCAGCAGCCCTATTATTAATGAGCAGTTCTTC
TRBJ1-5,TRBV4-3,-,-,CASSQDGTNNQPQHF,TGCGCCAGCAGCCAAGATGGTACAAACAATCAGCCCCAGCATTTT
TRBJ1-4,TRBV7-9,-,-,CASSLAGIGEKLFF,TGTGCCAGCAGCTTAGCAGGAATCGGGGAAAAACTGTTTTTT
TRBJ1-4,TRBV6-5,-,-,CASRTGEKLFF,TGTGCCAGCAGAACGGGGGAAAAACTGTTTTTT
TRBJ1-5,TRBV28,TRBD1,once,CASSFDRGGFQPQHF,TGTGCCAGCAGCTTTGACAGGGGAGGATTCCAGCCCCAGCATTTT